Listed below are T cell receptor beta chains from one sample, sequenced in a study of shared clonotypes between healthy human individuals. Sequenced by immunoSEQ multiplex PCR; TCRdb stores in-frame clones only, minus some. Counted here are about 1.5 million clones, 95% to 99% occurring once; the ten biggest clones make up less than 0.55%. Sequencing was done on a sample of naive CD4+ T cells sorted from blood. These receptors originate from a man aged 25 to 45 in good health. Both conserved end residues are part of each CDR3. The D gene is left open where the match is weak.

v_call,j_call,d_call,cdr3_nt,cdr3_aa
TRBV27,TRBJ2-7,.,TGTGCCAGCAGTTTACTCGCGACAGGCATAGGGGAGCAGTACTTC,CASSLLATGIGEQYF
TRBV6-1,TRBJ1-5,.,TGTGCCAGCTGTTGGGGCGGGAGTCAGCCCCAGCATTTT,CASCWGGSQPQHF
TRBV30,TRBJ1-5,.,TGTGCCTGGAGTGCCAGGGAGAATCAGCCCCAGCATTTT,CAWSARENQPQHF
TRBV2,TRBJ2-7,TRBD1,TGTGCCAGCAGTGAACAGGGGGCCTCCTACGAGCAGTACTTC,CASSEQGASYEQYF
TRBV14,TRBJ2-1,.,TGTGCCAGCAGCCAAGTAGCGGTCATCAATGAGCAGTTCTTC,CASSQVAVINEQFF
TRBV7-2,TRBJ2-7,.,TGTGCCAGCAGCTCCCTCACCGGGGCCAACGAGCAGTACTTC,CASSSLTGANEQYF
TRBV19,TRBJ2-5,.,TGTGCCAGTAGTATCTCCGGGGTGGAGACCCAGTACTTC,CASSISGVETQYF
TRBV5-4,TRBJ2-1,TRBD2,TGTGCCAGCAGCTTCCCAACTAGCGGGAACAATGAGCAGTTCTTC,CASSFPTSGNNEQFF
TRBV2,TRBJ2-1,TRBD2,TGTGCCAGCAGCGCTGAAGGGACTAGCGAGTTCTTC,CASSAEGTSEFF
TRBV4-2,TRBJ2-7,.,TGTGCCAGCAGCCCGGGGGGCCGGGGTGGGTCCTACGAGCAGTACTTC,CASSPGGRGGSYEQYF
TRBV19,TRBJ2-1,.,TGTGCCAGTAGTACCGCGGGGACAGTCGGGCAGTTCTTC,CASSTAGTVGQFF
TRBV5-1,TRBJ2-1,.,TGCGCCAGCAGCTTGGGGGCTAGTCATAATCATAATGAGCAGTTCTTC,CASSLGASHNHNEQFF
TRBV11-2,TRBJ2-7,.,TGTGCCAGCAGCTTATTGAGGGCACTCAACTACGAGCAGTACTTC,CASSLLRALNYEQYF
TRBV7-9,TRBJ2-7,TRBD2,TGTGCCAGCATGCAGTTCGCGACAGCTAGCGGGAACGACGAGCAGTACTTC,CASMQFATASGNDEQYF
TRBV19,TRBJ2-7,TRBD1,TGTGCCAGTAGCAGACCGGGACAGGGGCCCTACGAGCAGTACTTC,CASSRPGQGPYEQYF
TRBV4-2,TRBJ2-3,.,TGTGCCAGCAGCCTTGGGACTAGCACAGATACGCAGTATTTT,CASSLGTSTDTQYF
TRBV7-9,TRBJ1-5,.,TGTGCCAGCAGCTTAGCAGACTGGTATAGCAATCAGCCCCAGCATTTT,CASSLADWYSNQPQHF
TRBV5-1,TRBJ2-1,TRBD2,TGCGCCAGCAGCCAAACTAGCGGGGCCTACAATGAGCAGTTCTTC,CASSQTSGAYNEQFF
TRBV13,TRBJ2-5,TRBD2,TGTGCCAGCAGCTTAGGGTCGGGAGGGGAAGAGACCCAGTACTTC,CASSLGSGGEETQYF
TRBV5-6,TRBJ2-7,.,TGTGCCAGCAGCTCCTTTAGCGGAAGCTCCTACGAGCAGTACTTC,CASSSFSGSSYEQYF
TRBV10-3,TRBJ1-3,.,TGTGCCATCGGTAACAGGGTGTCGGCTGGAAACACCATATATTTT,CAIGNRVSAGNTIYF
TRBV5-4,TRBJ1-2,.,TGTGCCAGCAGCCTGGGGCTGGATGGCTACACCTTC,CASSLGLDGYTF
TRBV12-2,TRBJ2-7,.,TGTGCAAGTCGTTGGGGTGCGGGAGGAGACGAGCAGTACTTC,CASRWGAGGDEQYF
TRBV6-1,TRBJ2-7,TRBD2,TGTGCCAGCAGCCAACTAGCGGGAGTACACGAGCAGTACTTC,CASSQLAGVHEQYF
TRBV6-1,TRBJ2-1,TRBD2,TGTGCCAGCAGTGAGCCCGTGACTAGCTTCAATGAGCAGTTCTTC,CASSEPVTSFNEQFF
TRBV28,TRBJ1-1,.,TGTGCCAGCAGATCCATGAACACTGAAGCTTTCTTT,CASRSMNTEAFF
TRBV7-9,TRBJ2-7,.,TGTGCCAGCAGCTCCGACGGGGATTCCCCCTACGAGCAGTACTTC,CASSSDGDSPYEQYF
TRBV20-1,TRBJ2-1,.,TGCAGTGCTAGAGAAGGGGAGGTGCAGTTCTTC,CSAREGEVQFF
TRBV28,TRBJ1-5,.,TGTGCCAGCAGTTTCCCCCACGCCGGGGCCAATCAGCCCCAGCATTTT,CASSFPHAGANQPQHF
TRBV20-1,TRBJ2-3,.,TGCAGTGCTGCCCCCACAGATACGCAGTATTTT,CSAAPTDTQYF
TRBV29-1,TRBJ2-1,.,TGCAGCGTGGGGACCTCCCCAGCGCCGTTCTTC,CSVGTSPAPFF
TRBV19,TRBJ2-1,.,TGTGCCAGTAACCGAGGGGCAGGGAGTGACAATGAGCAGTTCTTC,CASNRGAGSDNEQFF
TRBV20-1,TRBJ2-7,.,TGCAGTGCTTCACAGGGATTTCGGTACTTC,CSASQGFRYF
TRBV10-2,TRBJ1-2,.,TGCGCCAGCAGTGTATTGGGTGCAGCTAACTATGGCTACACCTTC,CASSVLGAANYGYTF
TRBV5-1,TRBJ1-2,.,TGCGCCAGCAGCTTGACCCCGGAGCTTGACTATGGCTACACCTTC,CASSLTPELDYGYTF
TRBV29-1,TRBJ2-1,.,TGCAGCGTTGATACGGACAGCTTTTACAATGAGCAGTTCTTC,CSVDTDSFYNEQFF
TRBV6-5,TRBJ2-1,TRBD2,TGTGCCAGCAGTTACCCTAGCGGGAGCGTCAATGAGCAGTTCTTC,CASSYPSGSVNEQFF
TRBV2,TRBJ2-1,TRBD1,TGTGCCAGCAGTGACGGGACAGAGTATAATGAGCAGTTCTTC,CASSDGTEYNEQFF
TRBV18,TRBJ2-6,.,TGTGCCAGCTCACTAGGGATAGGAGGGGCCAACGTCCTGACTTTC,CASSLGIGGANVLTF
TRBV18,TRBJ2-5,.,TGTGCCAGCTCTTCCGGCGGGACCCAGTACTTC,CASSSGGTQYF
TRBV5-1,TRBJ2-7,TRBD1,TGCGCCAGCATGACAGGGAATTCCTACGAGCAGTACTTC,CASMTGNSYEQYF
TRBV10-3,TRBJ2-5,TRBD2,TGTGCCATCAGTACCACCGGGACTAGTCCATCCAAGACCCAGTACTTC,CAISTTGTSPSKTQYF
TRBV5-4,TRBJ2-7,TRBD2,TGTGCCAGCAGCTTGGTGCGGGAGAGCGACGAGCAGTACTTC,CASSLVRESDEQYF
TRBV2,TRBJ1-2,.,TGTGCCAGCAGTGAAGCGCTGGGGGGCGCATGGGGCGGCTACACCTTC,CASSEALGGAWGGYTF
TRBV28,TRBJ2-7,.,TGTGCCAGCAGTTTAGAGGTGGGCGGCTTCCCGTCCTACGAGCAGTACTTC,CASSLEVGGFPSYEQYF